This record looks at one TCR beta chain sequence and its context. This CDR3 spans 13 amino acids. V was clipped by 3 bases and J by 8 bases, with 13 bases between them. This specimen belongs to a study of control samples from healthy donors and cancer patients. Libraries were prepared by immunoSEQ multiplex PCR; TCRdb keeps only in-frame clonotypes and omits some of them. This sample has about 120,000 clones, with more than 90% found just once. The sequence derives from a man between 18 and 35 years old in good health. This chain links TRBV12-3 or TRBV12-4 with TRBJ1-1; weak D call: TRBD1 (6 bases). The specimen was blood. The CDR3 sequence: CASSFSRQGEAFF. The CDR3 coding sequence is TGTGCCAGCAGTTTTAGTCGTCAGGGGGAAGCTTTCTTT.